This entry lists 25 T cell receptor beta chains sequenced from one sample in a study of glioma-infiltrating T cells after dendritic cell vaccination. Here immunoSEQ multiplex PCR was the method, and the copy in TCRdb shows in-frame clones only, minus some. The sample records tens of thousands of clones, about 85% being singletons. Time point denoted: after dendritic cell vaccination, including at tumor progression/relapse. The specimen was blood, collected after dendritic cell vaccination. These receptors came from a human donor with glioblastoma.

In this sample, this clone turned up a few times. CDR3 nucleotides: TGTGCCAGTAGTATTAGTCGCTCCTACAATGAGCAGTTCTTC. This encodes CASSISRSYNEQFF. The chain has TRBV19 and TRBJ2-1; D unclear. Trimming cost V 3 bases and J 0 bases, with 6 bases left between them. The CDR3 extends over 14 amino acids. Per germline, CDR1 LNHDA and CDR2 SQIVND (reference sequence).

The J gene is TRBJ1-1, the V gene TRBV7-3; TRBD1 matches at 7 bases. The CDR3 is 16 amino acids. Germline V gives CDR1 SGHTA, CDR2 FQGTGA. With 0 bases clipped from V and 7 bases from J, the junction kept 11 bases outside the gene matches. The CDR3 protein is CASSLTGGARRSEAFF. The CDR3 DNA follows: TGTGCCAGCAGCTTAACAGGGGGCGCGAGGAGAAGTGAAGCTTTCTTT.

This chain connects TRBV4-3 to TRBJ1-2; 7 bases are a match to TRBD1. The CDR3 covers 17 residues. Trimming took 0 bases from V and 5 from J; bases not matched to a gene: 12. Germline V CDR1 and CDR2: LGHNA, YSLEER. The CDR3 loop reads CASSQESDLGQTYGYTF. The CDR3 nucleotides are TGCGCCAGCAGCCAAGAAAGCGACCTGGGACAGACTTATGGCTACACCTTC.

The V and J genes are TRBV28 and TRBJ1-5; 12 bases match TRBD1. The CDR3 contains 16 residues. The germline V gene encodes CDR1 MDHEN and CDR2 SYDVKM. Trimming took 7 bases from V and 6 from J; bases not matched to a gene: 10. Here the CDR3 reads CASIRQGTGGSQPQHF. The CDR3 nucleotides read TGTGCCAGCATTCGGCAGGGGACAGGGGGCTCTCAGCCCCAGCATTTT.

The gene calls are TRBV9 and TRBJ2-5; TRBD2 matches 9 bases. Germline-derived CDR1 and CDR2 are SGDLS and YYNGEE. The CDR3 is 17 residues long. V was pared by 0 bases and J by 5 bases, with 11 bases of the junction left unmatched. For the CDR3, the DNA is TGTGCCAGCAGCGTAGCCCCTATAGCGGGAGCAGGGGAGACCCAGTACTTC. Protein sequence: CASSVAPIAGAGETQYF.

The rearrangement links TRBV2 to TRBJ2-2; D gene uncertain. The CDR3 length is 14 residues. CDR1 and CDR2 (germline): SNHLY, FYNNEI. Deletions cut 2 bases from V and 0 bases from J, with 4 bases between. CDR3 DNA sequence: TGTGCCAGCAGTGAATCCACGAACACCGGGGAGCTGTTTTTT. Protein product: CASSESTNTGELFF.

This sequence joins TRBV5-4 and TRBJ2-1; the match to TRBD1 covers 8 bases. CDR3 length: 15 amino acids. The V and J ends lost 4 bases and 5 bases, in that order; junction bases with no gene match: 8. Germline V gene sequence: CDR1 SGHNT, CDR2 YYREEE (reference sequence). DNA for the CDR3: TGTGCCAGCAGCCGCCCGGCAGGGGGCAACAATGAGCAGTTCTTC. Translated, it gives CASSRPAGGNNEQFF. Looking up the rest from reference TRBV5-4 and TRBJ2-1 gives the full variable domain: ETGVTQSPTHLIKTRGQQVTLRCSSQSGHNTVSWYQQALGQGPQFIFQYYREEENGRGNFPPRFSGLQFPNYSSELNVNALELDDSALYLCASSRPAGGNNEQFFGPGTRLTVL.

The V gene is TRBV6-5, the J gene TRBJ1-2; 7 bases agree with TRBD1. CDR1 MNHEY and CDR2 SVGAGI come from the germline V gene. V shed 0 bases, J shed 5 bases, and the junction held 3 bases outside the gene matches. This CDR3 comprises 14 residues. Written as DNA, the CDR3 is TGTGCCAGCAGTTACTCGCCACAGGGGTATGGCTACACCTTC. Translated, it gives CASSYSPQGYGYTF.

This clone was detected once. The chain combines TRBV29-1 with TRBJ2-2; D gene unclear. From germline, CDR1 is SQVTM and CDR2 ANQGSEA. Trimming cost V 1 base and J 2 bases, with 8 bases left between them. The CDR3 runs 14 residues. CDR3 DNA: TGCAGCGTTGAAGCCGGGTTCAACACCGGGGAGCTGTTTTTT. This codes for CSVEAGFNTGELFF.

The chain employs TRBV29-1 and TRBJ1-2; unclear D gene. The CDR3 covers 12 residues. CDR1 SQVTM and CDR2 ANQGSEA come from the germline V gene. V lost 6 bases to trimming and J lost 4 bases, with 12 bases between them. CDR3 bases: TGCAGCGTCTATGACAAGTCCTATGGCTACACCTTC. Translating gives CSVYDKSYGYTF.

CDR3 in DNA: TGTGCCAGCAGCCAGGACAGCGGAGTCTATGGCTACACCTTC. Amino acid sequence: CASSQDSGVYGYTF. The genes are TRBV5-4 and TRBJ1-2; perhaps TRBD1 as D (6 bases). The CDR3 spans 14 residues. Looked up from germline, CDR1 is SGHNT and CDR2 is YYREEE (reference sequence). V was shortened by 4 bases and J by 4 bases, with 14 bases between the two germline ends.

In its sample, this clone was seen once. The rearrangement joins TRBV7-9 to TRBJ2-7; the match to TRBD2 covers 9 bases. The CDR3 has 17 amino acids. V was pared by 5 bases and J by 3 bases, with 14 bases of the junction left unmatched. Germline V gene lookup returns CDR1 SEHNR and CDR2 FQNEAQ (reference sequence). CDR3: CASSPLPWRGGFYEQYF. CDR3 DNA sequence: TGTGCCAGCAGCCCACTCCCTTGGCGGGGGGGTTTCTACGAGCAGTACTTC.

The rearrangement links TRBV27 to TRBJ1-5; the D is unclear. From germline, CDR1 is MNHEY and CDR2 SMNVEV (reference sequence). The CDR3 is made up of 13 amino acids. Trimming pared 4 bases from V and 1 base from J, leaving 5 bases between. The CDR3 spells CASSSGSNQPQHF. The CDR3 bases are TGTGCCAGCAGTTCCGGGAGCAATCAGCCCCAGCATTTT.

The J gene is TRBJ2-1, the V gene TRBV7-2; D not resolved. V was clipped by 0 bases and J by 5 bases, with 8 bases between them. The CDR3 is 14 residues long. Germline CDR1 reads SGHTA; CDR2 reads FQGNSA. CDR3 residues: CASSLALRNNEQFF. CDR3 DNA: TGTGCCAGCAGCTTAGCGCTCAGGAACAATGAGCAGTTCTTC.

The V call is TRBV7-9, the J call TRBJ2-1; 14 positions match TRBD2. J was trimmed by 5 bases and V by 5 bases; bases with no gene match: 8. Germline V gene data show CDR1 as SEHNR and CDR2 as FQNEAQ (reference sequence). The CDR3 runs to 17 residues. The CDR3 nucleotides read TGTGCCAGCAGCCCCCGTCGACTAGCGGGGGGGGACAATGAGCAGTTCTTC. This translates into CASSPRRLAGGDNEQFF.

The rearrangement joins TRBV7-9 to TRBJ1-2, with 7 bases matching TRBD1. The CDR3 covers 15 residues. The junction had 9 bases not matched to a gene; V was cut back by 1 base and J by 7 bases. CDR1 and CDR2 from the germline V gene are SEHNR and FQNEAQ (reference sequence). The CDR3 coding sequence is TGTGCCAGCAGCTTAGGCCCGCAGGGGGTAGGTGGCTACACCTTC. Translated: CASSLGPQGVGGYTF.

The rearrangement links TRBV18 to TRBJ2-5; possibly TRBD1 for D (5 bases). The germline CDR1 and CDR2 sequences are KGHSH and LQKENI. V dropped 3 bases and J dropped 1 base, with 9 bases sitting between them. The CDR3 is made up of 14 amino acids. CDR3 sequence reads: CASSPRQSQETQYF. The CDR3 coding sequence is TGTGCCAGCTCACCCCGACAGTCCCAAGAGACCCAGTACTTC.

The rearrangement links TRBV27 to TRBJ2-3; TRBD2 matches 11 bases. Germline loops: CDR1 MNHEY, CDR2 SMNVEV (reference sequence). J lost 1 base, V lost 6 bases, and 12 bases had no gene match. The CDR3 has 18 residues. The CDR3 region is CASRFKGLAVSRTDTQYF. As DNA, the CDR3 is TGTGCCAGCAGATTCAAGGGACTAGCGGTTTCACGCACAGATACGCAGTATTTT.

This clone was counted once. This chain links TRBV19 with TRBJ1-1, with 8 positions matching TRBD1. CDR3 length: 15 residues. J was trimmed by 2 bases and V by 3 bases; bases with no gene match: 5. Germline assignment: CDR1 LNHDA and CDR2 SQIVND (reference sequence). This CDR3 reads CASSIATGGNTEAFF. DNA of the CDR3: TGTGCCAGTAGTATCGCTACAGGGGGAAACACTGAAGCTTTCTTT.

The J gene is TRBJ2-1, the V gene TRBV6-4; 8 nucleotides align to TRBD2. V dropped 0 bases and J dropped 8; count of bases not matched to a gene: 12. This CDR3 has 17 amino acids. The germline V gene encodes CDR1 MRHNA and CDR2 SNTAGT. CDR3: CASSDSGLVNAADEQFF. CDR3 sequence (DNA): TGTGCCAGCAGTGACTCGGGACTAGTTAATGCGGCAGATGAGCAGTTCTTC.

The rearrangement links TRBV29-1 to TRBJ1-2; TRBD1 might be the D (6 bases). V lost 8 bases and J 3 bases, leaving 10 bases between the germline ends. The CDR3 sequence is 11 residues long. CDR1 and CDR2 from the germline V gene are SQVTM and ANQGSEA. CDR3 region: CSFRQDYGYTF. The CDR3, as DNA: TGCAGCTTCCGACAGGACTATGGCTACACCTTC.

The chain links TRBV6-5 to TRBJ1-4; no definite D call. V was trimmed by 2 bases and J by 5 bases, leaving 9 bases between them. Germline CDR1 and CDR2: MNHEY and SVGAGI. The CDR3 has 14 amino acids. The CDR3 bases are TGTGCCAGCAGTTACGGGCGATGGAATGAAAAACTGTTTTTT. Translation: CASSYGRWNEKLFF.

DNA of the CDR3: TGTGCCAGCAGTGGTATTAGCGGGCTTTCCCCAGATACGCAGTATTTT. Amino acids: CASSGISGLSPDTQYF. The chain uses TRBV2 and TRBJ2-3, with 7 bases lining up with TRBD2. V dropped 4 bases and J dropped 4; count of bases not matched to a gene: 11. CDR3 length: 16 residues. Germline CDR1 reads SNHLY; CDR2 reads FYNNEI.

The chain links TRBV2 to TRBJ1-1; 8 positions agree with TRBD1. Trimming took 3 bases from V and 1 from J; bases not matched to a gene: 1. Germline V CDR1 and CDR2: SNHLY, FYNNEI. This CDR3 has 14 amino acids. In DNA, the CDR3 is TGTGCCAGCAGTGAGGGGACAGGGAACACTGAAGCTTTCTTT. Amino acid sequence: CASSEGTGNTEAFF. Together with reference TRBV2 and TRBJ1-1, the CDR3 gives the full variable domain: EPEVTQTPSHQVTQMGQEVILRCVPISNHLYFYWYRQILGQKVEFLVSFYNNEISEKSEIFDDQFSVERPDGSNFTLKIRSTKLEDSAMYFCASSEGTGNTEAFFGQGTRLTVV.

The chain links TRBV5-1 to TRBJ2-7; D gene unclear. This CDR3 is 13 amino acids long. Deletions cut 1 base from V and 5 bases from J, with 10 bases between. Germline CDR1 reads SGHRS; CDR2 reads YFSETQ. The CDR3 region is CASSLLNSNEQYF. The CDR3, as DNA: TGCGCCAGCAGCTTGCTAAACAGTAACGAGCAGTACTTC. Variable domain in full (rest from reference TRBV5-1 and TRBJ2-7): KAGVTQTPRYLIKTRGQQVTLSCSPISGHRSVSWYQQTPGQGLQFLFEYFSETQRNKGNFPGRFSGRQFSNSRSEMNVSTLELGDSALYLCASSLLNSNEQYFGPGTRLTVT.